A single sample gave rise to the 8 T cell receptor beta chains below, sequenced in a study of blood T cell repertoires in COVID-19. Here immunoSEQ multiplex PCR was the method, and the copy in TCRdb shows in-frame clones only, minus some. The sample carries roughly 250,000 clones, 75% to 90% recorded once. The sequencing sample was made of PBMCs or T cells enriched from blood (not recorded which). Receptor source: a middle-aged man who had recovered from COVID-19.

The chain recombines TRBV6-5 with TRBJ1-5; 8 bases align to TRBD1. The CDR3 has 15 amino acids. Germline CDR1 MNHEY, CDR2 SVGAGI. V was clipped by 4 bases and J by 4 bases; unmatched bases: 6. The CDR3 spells CASSFGQGRNQPQHF. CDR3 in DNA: TGTGCCAGCAGTTTCGGACAGGGACGAAATCAGCCCCAGCATTTT.

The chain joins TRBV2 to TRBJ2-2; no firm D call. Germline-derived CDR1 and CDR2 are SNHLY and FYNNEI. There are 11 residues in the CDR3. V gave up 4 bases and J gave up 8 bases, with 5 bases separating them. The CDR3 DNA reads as TGTGCCAGCAGTGGGCAGGGGGAGCTGTTTTTT. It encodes CASSGQGELFF.

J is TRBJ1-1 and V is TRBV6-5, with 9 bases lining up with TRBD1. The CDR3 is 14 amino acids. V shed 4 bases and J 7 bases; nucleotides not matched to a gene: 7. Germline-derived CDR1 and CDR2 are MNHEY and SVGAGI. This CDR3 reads CASSLHRGLFEAFF. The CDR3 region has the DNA TGTGCCAGCAGTTTACACAGGGGGCTTTTTGAAGCTTTCTTT.

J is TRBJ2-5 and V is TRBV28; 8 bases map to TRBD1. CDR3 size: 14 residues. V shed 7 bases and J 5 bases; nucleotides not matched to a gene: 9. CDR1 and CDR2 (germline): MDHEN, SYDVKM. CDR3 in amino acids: CASTRQGWGETQYF. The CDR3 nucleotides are TGTGCCAGCACCCGACAGGGGTGGGGTGAGACCCAGTACTTC.

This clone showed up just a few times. In DNA, the CDR3 is TGTGCCAGTATGGGGACAGCGAACACCGGGGAGCTGTTTTTT. Translation gives CASMGTANTGELFF. This rearrangement joins TRBV19 to TRBJ2-2, with TRBD1 identical over 7 bases. This CDR3 has 14 amino acids. Trimming took 7 bases from V and 0 from J; bases not matched to a gene: 2. CDR1 LNHDA and CDR2 SQIVND come from the germline V gene (reference sequence).

The CDR3 DNA is TGTGCCAGCAGCTTAAGGGTCCCAGGACAGGGGAGAAGGGAGACCCAGTACTTC. Its translation: CASSLRVPGQGRRETQYF. The J gene is TRBJ2-5, the V gene TRBV7-3; 9 bases line up with TRBD1. This CDR3 is built from 18 residues. The germline V gene encodes CDR1 SGHTA and CDR2 FQGTGA. V was clipped by 1 base and J by 5 bases; unmatched bases: 14.

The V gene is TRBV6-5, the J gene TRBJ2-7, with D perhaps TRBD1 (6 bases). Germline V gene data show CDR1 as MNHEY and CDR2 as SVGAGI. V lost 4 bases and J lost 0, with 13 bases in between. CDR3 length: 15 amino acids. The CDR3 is CASSSTGSSSYEQYF. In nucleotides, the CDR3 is TGTGCCAGCAGTTCGACAGGTTCTTCCTCCTACGAGCAGTACTTC.

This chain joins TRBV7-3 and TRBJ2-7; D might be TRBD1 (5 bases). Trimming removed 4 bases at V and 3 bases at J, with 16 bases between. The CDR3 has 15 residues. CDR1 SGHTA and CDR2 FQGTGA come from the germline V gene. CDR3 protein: CASSSPGLGHYEQYF. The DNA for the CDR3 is TGTGCCAGCAGCTCCCCCGGGTTAGGACACTACGAGCAGTACTTC.